The 32 T cell receptor beta chains below were found in one sample sequenced in a study of shared clonotypes between healthy human individuals (dated by TCRdb to the early 2020s). The protocol used for the library was the immunoSEQ multiplex PCR assay. TCRdb provides this immuneACCESS table in a form limited to in-frame rearrangements. Some clones are lacking; in checked studies, under half of them reflect an unresolved V gene, and why the rest are absent is not known. This sample holds some 1,400,000 clones; roughly 97% were observed only once. Together, the top ten hold 1% to 1.5% of the sample. The sequencing sample was made of naive CD4+ T cells sorted from blood. Reading the label with the study, this specimen's cell subset or site is: CD45RA+ positively selected. Source of these receptors: a man under 40 in good health.

The chain has TRBV4-3 and TRBJ2-7; the D gene is possibly TRBD1 (5 bases). CDR1 and CDR2 from the germline V gene are LGHNA and YSLEER. The CDR3 sequence is 15 residues long. Trimming removed 1 base at V and 4 bases at J, with 14 bases between. CDR3 region: CASSQGSGNLYEQYF. DNA of the CDR3: TGCGCCAGCAGCCAAGGGTCAGGGAATTTATACGAGCAGTACTTC.

This chain joins TRBV5-1 and TRBJ1-1; no firm D call. V lost 1 base and J 0 bases, leaving 13 bases between the germline ends. CDR3 length: 16 amino acids. The germline gives CDR1 SGHRS, CDR2 YFSETQ. The CDR3 DNA reads TGCGCCAGCAGCTTGAGGACCGTCCCGATGAACACTGAAGCTTTCTTT. Translated: CASSLRTVPMNTEAFF.

The chain uses TRBV9 and TRBJ2-7; D possibly corresponds to TRBD2 (6 bases). This CDR3 has 18 amino acids. Deletions cut 2 bases from V and 4 bases from J, with 25 bases between. Germline V lookup: CDR1 SGDLS, CDR2 YYNGEE. CDR3 residues: CASSVFRLKDYFNYEQYF. The CDR3 DNA follows: TGTGCCAGCAGCGTCTTTCGTCTGAAGGACTATTTCAATTACGAGCAGTACTTC.

The CDR3 region is CASSRDGSSYEQYF. Here the CDR3 DNA reads TGTGCCAGCTCACGGGACGGGAGCTCCTACGAGCAGTACTTC. V is TRBV18 and J is TRBJ2-7, with D perhaps TRBD2 (6 bases). V was trimmed by 4 bases and J by 0 bases, leaving 10 bases between them. Germline-derived CDR1 and CDR2 are KGHSH and LQKENI. The CDR3 sequence is 14 residues long.

The chain is built from TRBV5-6 and TRBJ2-7; 14 nucleotides line up with TRBD2. There are 16 residues in the CDR3. Germline V CDR1 and CDR2: SGHDT, YYEEEE. With 0 bases clipped from V and 6 bases from J, the junction kept 5 bases outside the gene matches. CDR3 sequence: CASSLAGGLAGVEQYF. The CDR3 bases are TGTGCCAGCAGCTTGGCGGGGGGACTAGCGGGAGTCGAGCAGTACTTC.

The chain carries TRBV2 and TRBJ1-5; no reliable D call. Per the germline V gene, CDR1 is SNHLY and CDR2 is FYNNEI. The CDR3 is 13 residues long. With 3 bases removed from V and 4 bases from J, the gap between germline ends came to 7 bases. CDR3 loop: CASSEVRNQPQHF. The CDR3 DNA sequence: TGTGCCAGCAGTGAGGTGAGGAATCAGCCCCAGCATTTT.

This chain connects TRBV5-1 to TRBJ1-3; D gene ambiguous. Trimming left V 5 bases short and J 0 bases short, with 6 bases between. Germline loops: CDR1 SGHRS, CDR2 YFSETQ. The CDR3 has 13 amino acids. In DNA form, the CDR3 reads TGCGCCAGCAGTCGCTACTCTGGAAACACCATATATTTT. Translating gives CASSRYSGNTIYF.

Concerning this clone itself: The same CDR3 also results from other DNA sequences found in this sample. The gene calls are TRBV7-9 and TRBJ2-7, with D perhaps TRBD2 (6 bases). V dropped 5 bases and J dropped 0 bases, with 11 bases sitting between them. This CDR3 has 14 amino acids. Germline V gene lookup returns CDR1 SEHNR and CDR2 FQNEAQ (reference sequence). CDR3 in DNA: TGTGCCAGCAGCCCCAGACTAGACTCCTACGAGCAGTACTTC. This sequence encodes CASSPRLDSYEQYF.

This chain links TRBV10-3 with TRBJ1-2, with no clear D. The CDR3 is 13 amino acids. Germline loops: CDR1 ENHRY, CDR2 SYGVKD. The V end lost 6 bases, the J end lost 7 bases, and 15 bases lay between the germline ends. The CDR3 protein is CAISMDGLSGYTF. CDR3 nucleotide sequence: TGTGCCATCAGCATGGACGGACTAAGTGGCTACACCTTC.

This clone was picked up one time. The chain employs TRBV19 and TRBJ2-1; the D is unclear. Germline lookup yields CDR1 LNHDA and CDR2 SQIVND (reference sequence). CDR3 size: 12 residues. V was clipped by 3 bases and J by 8 bases, with 8 bases between them. The CDR3 DNA reads TGTGCCAGTAGTATCAGAGGAGATGAGCAGTTCTTC. Translated: CASSIRGDEQFF.

The chain combines TRBV19 with TRBJ1-1; no clear D gene. The germline gives CDR1 LNHDA, CDR2 SQIVND (reference sequence). V was clipped by 2 bases and J by 3 bases, with 16 bases between them. CDR3 size: 16 residues. CDR3 region: CASSIPTTSRYTEAFF. The CDR3 DNA reads TGTGCCAGTAGTATACCAACAACGTCTCGGTACACTGAAGCTTTCTTT.

V and J are TRBV28 and TRBJ2-1; a weak D match, TRBD1 (5 bases). V gave up 5 bases and J gave up 6 bases, with 14 bases separating them. Germline CDR1 reads MDHEN; CDR2 reads SYDVKM. CDR3 size: 14 residues. The CDR3 DNA reads TGTGCCAGCAGTCCCCCCAGGGCCCCCAATGAGCAGTTCTTC. This encodes CASSPPRAPNEQFF.

The chain links TRBV5-6 to TRBJ1-4; D remains ambiguous. The CDR3 has 15 amino acids. Germline CDR1 is SGHDT and CDR2 is YYEEEE. V was pared by 0 bases and J by 5 bases, with 11 bases between. The CDR3 loop is CASSLGTRRNEKLFF. Written as DNA, the CDR3 is TGTGCCAGCAGCTTGGGAACACGTAGAAATGAAAAACTGTTTTTT.

V is TRBV28 and J is TRBJ2-1, with 9 bases that match TRBD2. The junction had 9 bases not matched to a gene; V was cut back by 8 bases and J by 4 bases. The CDR3 sequence is 15 residues long. Germline lookup yields CDR1 MDHEN and CDR2 SYDVKM. The CDR3 protein is CASLVLAGDYNEQFF. In nucleotides, the CDR3 is TGTGCCAGCCTGGTTTTAGCGGGAGATTACAATGAGCAGTTCTTC.

This chain's CDR3 is CASSLRVSGSSNTEAFF. The DNA of the CDR3 is TGTGCCAGCAGCTTACGCGTTTCAGGGTCTTCTAACACTGAAGCTTTCTTT. The chain joins TRBV7-9 to TRBJ1-1; D might be TRBD1 (5 bases). Germline V gives CDR1 SEHNR, CDR2 FQNEAQ (reference sequence). This CDR3 spans 17 amino acids. V lost 2 bases to trimming and J lost 2 bases, with 18 bases between them.

The CDR3, as DNA: TGTGCCAGCAGCCAAGGAGGGAATGAGCAGTTCTTC. Protein: CASSQGGNEQFF. The chain combines TRBV11-3 with TRBJ2-1, with D perhaps matching TRBD2 (6 bases). The CDR3 runs 12 residues. CDR1 is SGHNT and CDR2 is YENEEA in the germline V gene. V was trimmed by 5 bases and J by 7 bases, leaving 9 bases between them.

V gene TRBV7-9 combines with J gene TRBJ2-3; maybe TRBD2 (7 bases). Germline-derived CDR1 and CDR2 are SEHNR and FQNEAQ (reference sequence). This CDR3 has 14 residues. With 1 base removed from V and 11 bases from J, the gap between germline ends came to 16 bases. CDR3 DNA sequence: TGTGCCAGCAGCTTAGTCGGGGGGCCGCAATTGCAGTATTTT. This codes for CASSLVGGPQLQYF.

This chain uses TRBV28 with TRBJ1-5, with 7 nucleotides matching TRBD1. With 8 bases clipped from V and 4 bases from J, the junction kept 5 bases outside the gene matches. The V gene's germline CDR1 is MDHEN and CDR2 SYDVKM. This CDR3 is built from 13 residues. The CDR3 sequence: CASGTASNQPQHF. In DNA, the CDR3 is TGTGCCAGCGGGACAGCCTCGAATCAGCCCCAGCATTTT.

V is TRBV19 and J is TRBJ2-7, with TRBD1 matching 11 bases. Germline-derived CDR1 and CDR2 are LNHDA and SQIVND (reference sequence). The CDR3 runs 15 residues. The V gene end was trimmed by 3 bases and the J gene end by 3 bases; junction bases not matched to a gene: 4. The CDR3 is CASSIGTGGFYEQYF. The DNA for the CDR3 is TGTGCCAGTAGTATTGGGACAGGGGGTTTCTACGAGCAGTACTTC.

The table lists this clone with a count of one. The V call is TRBV28, the J call TRBJ1-5, with D uncertain. The CDR3 runs 14 residues. Germline V gene data show CDR1 as MDHEN and CDR2 as SYDVKM. Trimming stripped 4 bases from V and 7 bases from J, with 14 bases between. The CDR3 sequence is CASSSGPRAQPQHF. The CDR3 coding sequence is TGTGCCAGCAGTTCCGGGCCTAGGGCCCAGCCCCAGCATTTT.

V gene TRBV2 combines with J gene TRBJ1-2, with no clear D. CDR1 is SNHLY and CDR2 is FYNNEI in the germline V gene. V lost 3 bases to trimming and J lost 8 bases, with 7 bases between them. The CDR3 length is 11 residues. CDR3 sequence: CASSEDGGYTF. The CDR3, as DNA: TGTGCCAGCAGTGAGGATGGGGGCTACACCTTC.

The V and J genes are TRBV21-1 and TRBJ2-3. TRBV21-1 is a known pseudogene. The CDR3 runs 14 residues. The CDR3 nucleotides read TGTGCCAGCAGCAAAAAGGTTGTGACAGATACGCAGTATTTT. Translating gives CASSKKVVTDTQYF.

The chain combines TRBV15 with TRBJ2-2; D ambiguous. This CDR3 spans 13 amino acids. CDR1 is LNHNV, CDR2 YYDKDF, per germline (reference sequence). Trimming took off 7 bases at V and 6 bases at J, with 12 bases between the two ends. CDR3 region: CATTKQRPGELFF. The CDR3 DNA follows: TGTGCCACCACCAAACAGAGACCCGGGGAGCTGTTTTTT.

This sequence joins TRBV18 and TRBJ1-4; 8 positions agree with TRBD1. Germline CDR1 reads KGHSH; CDR2 reads LQKENI. The CDR3 has 15 amino acids. J was trimmed by 7 bases and V by 0 bases; bases with no gene match: 4. CDR3 sequence (DNA): TGTGCCAGCTCACCACCGACAGGGGCGGGTGAAAAACTGTTTTTT. Translation gives CASSPPTGAGEKLFF.

This rearrangement joins TRBV6-1 to TRBJ2-7; TRBD1 or TRBD2 may be the D gene (5 bases each). CDR3 size: 13 residues. The V end lost 3 bases, the J end lost 7 bases, and 13 bases lay between the germline ends. Germline-derived CDR1 and CDR2 are MNHNS and SASEGT. This CDR3 reads CASSDRRDGEQYF. In DNA form, the CDR3 reads TGTGCCAGCAGTGATCGACGGGACGGGGAGCAGTACTTC.

The CDR3 DNA reads as TGTGCCAGCAGCAGGAGGGGACTAGGCGGCACAGATACGCAGTATTTT. Its translation: CASSRRGLGGTDTQYF. The J gene is TRBJ2-3, the V gene TRBV7-2, with 8 bases fitting TRBD2. The germline gives CDR1 SGHTA, CDR2 FQGNSA. This CDR3 has 16 amino acids. Unmatched junction bases numbered 8, after V lost 5 bases and J lost 1 base.

This sequence joins TRBV13 and TRBJ1-3, with D unclear. CDR3 length: 14 residues. Trimming stripped 8 bases from V and 7 bases from J, with 18 bases between. Germline V gene lookup returns CDR1 PRHDT and CDR2 FYEKMQ (reference sequence). Here the CDR3 reads CASRVSGSPNTIYF. In nucleotides, the CDR3 is TGTGCCAGCCGGGTTTCGGGCTCCCCGAACACCATATATTTT. Complete variable domain (other parts from reference TRBV13 and TRBJ1-3): AAGVIQSPRHLIKEKRETATLKCYPIPRHDTVYWYQQGPGQDPQFLISFYEKMQSDKGSIPDRFSAQQFSDYHSELNMSSLELGDSALYFCASRVSGSPNTIYFGEGSWLTVV.

This clone has just a few counts. The V and J genes are TRBV2 and TRBJ1-2, with a tentative D call TRBD1 (5 bases). Germline CDR1 reads SNHLY; CDR2 reads FYNNEI. Between the trimmed V and J ends, which lost 7 bases and 1 base, there was a span of 7 bases. CDR3 size: 12 residues. The CDR3 is CASTRDNYGYTF. The CDR3 DNA reads as TGTGCCAGCACCAGGGATAACTATGGCTACACCTTC. The full variable domain, with the rest looked up from reference TRBV2 and TRBJ1-2, is EPEVTQTPSHQVTQMGQEVILRCVPISNHLYFYWYRQILGQKVEFLVSFYNNEISEKSEIFDDQFSVERPDGSNFTLKIRSTKLEDSAMYFCASTRDNYGYTFGSGTRLTVV.

The chain has TRBV7-2 and TRBJ1-4; tentatively, D is TRBD1 (5 bases). Germline V gene sequence: CDR1 SGHTA, CDR2 FQGNSA. The CDR3 runs 16 residues. Trimming left V 5 bases short and J 8 bases short, with 21 bases between. The CDR3 sequence is CASSLQTGRRPEKLFF. CDR3 coding DNA: TGTGCCAGCAGCCTACAAACAGGAAGGAGACCAGAAAAACTGTTTTTT.

This clone was picked up one time. The chain couples TRBV5-1 to TRBJ2-1; TRBD1 aligns across 7 bases. This CDR3 spans 14 amino acids. Germline trimming cut 4 bases from V and 6 bases from J; bases unmatched to any gene: 7. Per germline, CDR1 SGHRS and CDR2 YFSETQ. DNA of the CDR3: TGCGCCAGCAGCATAACAGGGGTCCTCAATGAGCAGTTCTTC. Translating it yields CASSITGVLNEQFF.

The chain is built from TRBV6-1 and TRBJ1-1, with D perhaps TRBD1 (5 bases). Trimming removed 2 bases from V and 8 bases from J, with 9 bases in between. Germline loops: CDR1 MNHNS, CDR2 SASEGT. The CDR3 loop spans 12 amino acids. The CDR3 nucleotides are TGTGCCAGCAGTGAATTAGACAGAGAAGCTTTCTTT. The encoded protein is CASSELDREAFF.

The chain employs TRBV18 and TRBJ1-4; D remains unclear. The ends were cut back, 1 base at V and 7 bases at J, with 4 bases in the middle. Per germline, CDR1 KGHSH and CDR2 LQKENI. The CDR3 spans 12 residues. The CDR3 bases are TGTGCCAGCTCACCACGGGCTGAAAAACTGTTTTTT. Protein sequence: CASSPRAEKLFF. Variable domain in full (rest from reference TRBV18 and TRBJ1-4): NAGVMQNPRHLVRRRGQEARLRCSPMKGHSHVYWYRQLPEEGLKFMVYLQKENIIDESGMPKERFSAEFPKEGPSILRIQQVVRGDSAAYFCASSPRAEKLFFGSGTQLSVL.